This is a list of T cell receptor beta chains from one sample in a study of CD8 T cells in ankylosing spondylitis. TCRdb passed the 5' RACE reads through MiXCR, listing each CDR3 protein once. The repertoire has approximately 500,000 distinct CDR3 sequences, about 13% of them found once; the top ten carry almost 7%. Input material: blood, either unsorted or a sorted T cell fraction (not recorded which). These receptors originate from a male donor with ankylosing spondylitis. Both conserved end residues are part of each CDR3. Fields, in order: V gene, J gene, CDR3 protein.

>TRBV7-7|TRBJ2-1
CASSLAEGPPYNEQFF
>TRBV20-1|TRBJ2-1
CSARDAGTYNEQFF
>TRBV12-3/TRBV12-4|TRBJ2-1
CASIPGLANNEQFF
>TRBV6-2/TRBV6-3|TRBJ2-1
CASSLGWQQFF
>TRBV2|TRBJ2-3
CASSTPGQGYTDTQYF
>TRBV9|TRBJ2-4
CASSVGAARGDIQYF
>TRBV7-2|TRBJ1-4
CASSLHATGAGGEKLFF
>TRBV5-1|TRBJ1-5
CASSLEGGQPQHF
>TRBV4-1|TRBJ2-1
CASSQDSGRVYNEQFF
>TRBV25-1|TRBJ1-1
CASSEWTIPNTEAFF
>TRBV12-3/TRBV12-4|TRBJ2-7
CASQVARSYEQYF
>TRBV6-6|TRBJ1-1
CASSKQGAGEAFF
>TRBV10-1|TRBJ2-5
CASSEPGTAQETQYF
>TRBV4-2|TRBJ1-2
CASSRGQGQSYGYTF
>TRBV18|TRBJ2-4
CASSPFRFQYF
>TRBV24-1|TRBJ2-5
CATSWDWQETQYF
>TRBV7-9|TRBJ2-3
CAGSGASTDTQYF
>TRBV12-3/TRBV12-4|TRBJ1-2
CASSRQGDLYGYTF
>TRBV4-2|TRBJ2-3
CASSQETLAGVDTQYF
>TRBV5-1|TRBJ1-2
CASSPRFSDRGRNGYTF
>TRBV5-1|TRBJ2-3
CASSSTGAGGTDTQYF
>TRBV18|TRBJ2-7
CASSPQGQGYEQYF
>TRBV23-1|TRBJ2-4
CASSQQGAGAKNIQYF
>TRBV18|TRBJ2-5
CASSPVFQETQYF
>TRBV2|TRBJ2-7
CASSGVSYEQYF
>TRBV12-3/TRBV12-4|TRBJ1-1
CASSELKNTEAFF
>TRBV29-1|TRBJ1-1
CSVAQVGTNTEAFF
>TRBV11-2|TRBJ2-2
CASSLGGSETGELFF
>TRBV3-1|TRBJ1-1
CASSRSGTVDFF
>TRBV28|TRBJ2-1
CASSLISPGLAAGRVNEQFF
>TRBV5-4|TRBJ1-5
CASSLGGMSNQPQHF
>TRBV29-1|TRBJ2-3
CSVEMVGPTDTQYF
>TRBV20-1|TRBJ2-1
CSARDIRAWNEQFF
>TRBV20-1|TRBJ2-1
CSASRDSHPLDEQFF
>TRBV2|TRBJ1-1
CASQVRQWAFF
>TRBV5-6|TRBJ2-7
CASSLSLGPYEQYF
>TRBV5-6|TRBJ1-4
CASSPRDSYNEKLFF
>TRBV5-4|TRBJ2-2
CASSLVDVRELFF
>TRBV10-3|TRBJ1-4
CAISGGQDNEKLFF
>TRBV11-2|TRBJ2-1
CASSLEWEQFF